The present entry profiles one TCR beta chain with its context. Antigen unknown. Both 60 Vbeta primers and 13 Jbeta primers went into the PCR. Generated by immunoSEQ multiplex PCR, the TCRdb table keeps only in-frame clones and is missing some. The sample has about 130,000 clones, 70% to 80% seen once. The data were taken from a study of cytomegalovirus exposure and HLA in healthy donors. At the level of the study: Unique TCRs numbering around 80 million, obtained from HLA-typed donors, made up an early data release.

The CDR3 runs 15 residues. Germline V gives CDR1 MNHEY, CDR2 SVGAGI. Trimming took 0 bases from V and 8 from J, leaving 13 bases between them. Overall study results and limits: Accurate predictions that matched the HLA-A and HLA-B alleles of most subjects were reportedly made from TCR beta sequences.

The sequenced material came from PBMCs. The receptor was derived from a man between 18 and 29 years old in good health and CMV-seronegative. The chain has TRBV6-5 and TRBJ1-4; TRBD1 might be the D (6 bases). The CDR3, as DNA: TGTGCCAGCAGTTACTCCGGGACAATGGACGAAAAACTGTTTTTT. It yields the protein CASSYSGTMDEKLFF.